The 27 T cell receptor beta chains listed next were all sequenced from one sample in a study of OX40 agonist ivuxolimab in advanced cancers. Sequencing was performed with immunoSEQ multiplex PCR; in TCRdb, only in-frame clones are kept and a portion is missing. The sample yields approximately 52,000 clones, around 87% seen once. Sample: CD4+ or CD8+ T cells sorted from blood, taken in a trial of the OX40 agonist ivuxolimab. These TCRs come from an adult with an advanced solid tumor such as melanoma, head and neck, liver or kidney cancer.

The chain links TRBV9 to TRBJ2-7; tentatively, D is TRBD1 or TRBD2 (5 bases each). Looked up from germline, CDR1 is SGDLS and CDR2 is YYNGEE. This CDR3 is 14 amino acids long. Trimming removed 4 bases at V and 6 bases at J, with 17 bases between. The CDR3 protein is CASSLSGTPGEQYF. CDR3 bases: TGTGCCAGCAGCTTATCCGGGACCCCCGGCGAGCAGTACTTC.

In its sample, this clone was seen a few times. The CDR3 region is CASSLKVKDTQYF. The CDR3 DNA sequence: TGTGCCAGCAGCTTAAAGGTAAAAGATACGCAGTATTTT. The chain is built from TRBV13 and TRBJ2-3; D remains ambiguous. This CDR3 has 13 amino acids. The germline V and J ends were trimmed by 2 bases and 5 bases, with 8 bases remaining between them. CDR1 is PRHDT, CDR2 FYEKMQ, per germline (reference sequence).

The chain is built from TRBV19 and TRBJ1-2; possibly TRBD1 for D (5 bases). The germline V and J ends were trimmed by 6 bases and 6 bases, with 17 bases remaining between them. From germline, CDR1 is LNHDA and CDR2 SQIVND (reference sequence). There are 14 residues in the CDR3. CDR3 DNA: TGTGCCAGTAGCTCCGGTGTTGGGGGGGATGGCTACACCTTC. Its translation: CASSSGVGGDGYTF.

The chain joins TRBV2 to TRBJ1-5; D is ambiguous. Trimming shortened V by 6 bases and J by 0 bases, and 9 bases separated the two germline ends. Germline lookup yields CDR1 SNHLY and CDR2 FYNNEI. This CDR3 comprises 14 residues. For the CDR3, the DNA is TGTGCCAGCAGCGGCTGGGATAGCAATCAGCCCCAGCATTTT. Translated, it gives CASSGWDSNQPQHF.

V gene TRBV27 combines with J gene TRBJ1-4; D is unresolved. V was cut by 6 bases and J by 0 bases, with 11 bases left in between. Per germline, CDR1 MNHEY and CDR2 SMNVEV (reference sequence). This CDR3 has 15 amino acids. The CDR3 region has the DNA TGTGCCAGCAGCCCCCTCGGGCCAACTAATGAAAAACTGTTTTTT. Translated: CASSPLGPTNEKLFF.

As concerns this clone: The CDR3 does not close with the conserved phenylalanine or tryptophan, likely indicating a read error. The V call is TRBV13, the J call TRBJ1-6; perhaps TRBD1 as D (5 bases). CDR1 PRHDT and CDR2 FYEKMQ come from the germline V gene (reference sequence). The V end was cut by 2 bases, the J end by 7 bases, with 9 bases between. CDR3 length: 14 amino acids. This CDR3 is CASSLQGFNSPLHL. The CDR3 DNA sequence: TGTGCCAGCAGCTTACAGGGTTTCAATTCACCCCTCCACCTT.

The chain joins TRBV7-2 to TRBJ2-2; the match to TRBD1 covers 7 bases. V gave up 2 bases and J gave up 5 bases; unmatched junction bases: 8. Germline loops: CDR1 SGHTA, CDR2 FQGNSA. This CDR3 region has 16 residues. The CDR3 reads CASSLFAAGGTGELFF. In nucleotides, the CDR3 is TGTGCCAGCAGCTTATTTGCCGCAGGGGGTACCGGGGAGCTGTTTTTT.

The chain has TRBV21-1 and TRBJ2-7; whether TRBD1, the table's D call, matches the DNA was not checked. TRBV21-1 constitutes a pseudogene. The CDR3 sequence is 14 residues long. CDR3 residues: CASSKETTPVEQYF. The CDR3 coding sequence is TGTGCCAGCAGCAAAGAGACAACGCCGGTAGAGCAGTACTTC.

The gene calls are TRBV2 and TRBJ1-4; D is perhaps TRBD1 (5 bases). V was cut by 10 bases and J by 7 bases, with 19 bases left in between. The germline CDR1 and CDR2 sequences are SNHLY and FYNNEI. The CDR3 has 14 amino acids. Written as DNA, the CDR3 is TGTGCCATCACCCGGGACCAGATTTTTGAAAAACTGTTTTTT. Protein sequence: CAITRDQIFEKLFF.

This clone was observed a single time. The V gene is TRBV5-3, the J gene TRBJ1-2, with D maybe TRBD1 (5 bases). TRBV5-3 is classed as an ORF, of uncertain function. The CDR3 runs to 14 residues. V shed 3 bases and J shed 4 bases, with 13 bases lying between them. The CDR3 DNA follows: TGTGCCAGAAGCTGCAGGGTAGAGGCCTATGGCTACACCTTC. It encodes CARSCRVEAYGYTF.

This clone was seen a handful of times. The chain recombines TRBV4-1 with TRBJ1-4, with no clear D. This CDR3 comprises 11 residues. V dropped 4 bases and J dropped 7 bases, with 4 bases sitting between them. CDR1 and CDR2 (germline): MGHRA, YSYEKL. CDR3 bases: TGCGCCAGCAGCCCAGGTGAAAAACTGTTTTTT. Protein sequence: CASSPGEKLFF.

The CDR3: CASSANRDRAWGIGYEQYF. In nucleotides, the CDR3 is TGTGCCAGCAGTGCTAACCGGGACAGGGCCTGGGGAATAGGGTACGAGCAGTACTTC. The chain uses TRBV28 and TRBJ2-7; 9 bases agree with TRBD1. V lost 5 bases, J lost 4 bases, and 21 bases stayed unmatched. The CDR3 totals 19 residues. Looked up from germline, CDR1 is MDHEN and CDR2 is SYDVKM.

The genes are TRBV11-2 and TRBJ2-7; 12 bases fit TRBD2. This CDR3 contains 16 residues. The germline V gene encodes CDR1 SGHAT and CDR2 FQNNGV. The V and J ends lost 3 bases and 4 bases, in that order; junction bases with no gene match: 7. In nucleotides, the CDR3 is TGTGCCAGCAGCTTTAGCCCCGGGACTAGCGGGTACGAGCAGTACTTC. Amino acid sequence: CASSFSPGTSGYEQYF.

The rearrangement joins TRBV7-9 to TRBJ1-1; D call uncertain. The germline V and J ends were trimmed by 1 base and 2 bases, with 11 bases remaining between them. This CDR3 comprises 15 residues. Germline values: CDR1 SEHNR, CDR2 FQNEAQ (reference sequence). Here the CDR3 DNA reads TGTGCCAGCAGCTTAGTTACACCCTTAAACACTGAAGCTTTCTTT. Translation: CASSLVTPLNTEAFF.

The rearrangement joins TRBV4-1 to TRBJ1-1; TRBD1 is a possible D gene (6 bases). This CDR3 is built from 12 residues. CDR1 and CDR2 (germline): MGHRA, YSYEKL. V shed 4 bases and J shed 8 bases, with 11 bases lying between them. The CDR3 DNA follows: TGCGCCAGCAGCCGCTTACAGGGCGAAGCTTTCTTT. Translating it yields CASSRLQGEAFF.

The J gene is TRBJ1-5, the V gene TRBV28; 9 bases agree with TRBD1. Looked up from germline, CDR1 is MDHEN and CDR2 is SYDVKM. The CDR3 is made up of 14 amino acids. V shed 6 bases and J 5 bases; nucleotides not matched to a gene: 5. The CDR3 nucleotides are TGTGCCAGCAGGGTACAGGGGGCTGATCAGCCCCAGCATTTT. It codes for CASRVQGADQPQHF.

The chain joins TRBV6-5 to TRBJ2-5; D perhaps matches TRBD1 (5 bases). Trimming pared 5 bases from V and 2 bases from J, leaving 15 bases between. Per the germline V gene, CDR1 is MNHEY and CDR2 is SVGAGI. The CDR3 spans 15 residues. As DNA, the CDR3 is TGTGCCAGCAGTCCCATAGGGGCAAGGCAAGAGACCCAGTACTTC. Translation: CASSPIGARQETQYF.

V and J are TRBV2 and TRBJ2-7; maybe TRBD2 (5 bases). V lost 6 bases, J lost 6 bases, and 21 bases lay in between. CDR1 and CDR2 (germline): SNHLY, FYNNEI. This CDR3 contains 15 residues. CDR3 nucleotides: TGTGCCAGCAGGGGCCGATTGGAGGCCCCCAGCGAGCAGTACTTC. Translated: CASRGRLEAPSEQYF.

As to this clone: Compared with germline, one end of the junction differs, possibly owing to a read error. The chain uses TRBV7-9 and TRBJ1-1, with D unresolved. Germline CDR1 reads SEHNR; CDR2 reads FQNEAQ (reference sequence). The CDR3 extends over 15 amino acids. CDR3 nucleotides: TGTGCCAGCAACTTAGGGTTTACCTTGAACACTGAAGCTTTCTTT. Translated: CASNLGFTLNTEAFF. Based on the CDR3 plus reference TRBV7-9 and TRBJ1-1, the full variable domain is DTGVSQNPRHKITKRGQNVTFRCDPISEHNRLYWYRQTLGQGPEFLTYFQNEAQLEKSRLLSDRFSAERPKGSFSTLEIQRTEQGDSAMYLCASNLGFTLNTEAFFGQGTRLTVV.

V gene TRBV11-2 combines with J gene TRBJ2-7; D gene ambiguous. V dropped 5 bases and J dropped 3 bases, with 5 bases sitting between them. From germline, CDR1 is SGHAT and CDR2 FQNNGV. The CDR3 covers 11 residues. The CDR3 sequence is CASSRNYEQYF. CDR3 bases: TGTGCCAGCAGCCGAAACTACGAGCAGTACTTC.

V and J are TRBV11-2 and TRBJ1-2, with unresolved D. The CDR3 length is 14 residues. V lost 3 bases to trimming and J lost 4 bases, with 12 bases between them. Germline loops: CDR1 SGHAT, CDR2 FQNNGV. The CDR3: CASSFSPSPYGYTF. CDR3 DNA: TGTGCCAGCAGCTTCTCTCCCTCTCCCTATGGCTACACCTTC.

J is TRBJ1-6 and V is TRBV9, with D perhaps matching TRBD1 (5 bases). The CDR3 has 14 amino acids. Germline CDR1 is SGDLS and CDR2 is YYNGEE. The V end was cut by 1 base, the J end by 4 bases, with 6 bases between. The CDR3 DNA reads as TGTGCCAGCAGCGTATCAGGGTATAATTCACCCCTCCACTTT. Its translation: CASSVSGYNSPLHF. Looking up the rest from reference TRBV9 and TRBJ1-6 gives the full variable domain: DSGVTQTPKHLITATGQRVTLRCSPRSGDLSVYWYQQSLDQGLQFLIQYYNGEERAKGNILERFSAQQFPDLHSELNLSSLELGDSALYFCASSVSGYNSPLHFGNGTRLTVT.

This chain joins TRBV6-1 and TRBJ1-1, with a weak D call TRBD1 (6 bases). Germline V gene lookup returns CDR1 MNHNS and CDR2 SASEGT. The V end was cut by 1 base, the J end by 4 bases, with 16 bases between. CDR3 length equals 16 residues. The CDR3 DNA sequence: TGTGCCAGCAGTGAAGACGGGGGCAGGGGTAGCACTGAAGCTTTCTTT. It is translated as CASSEDGGRGSTEAFF.

The chain has TRBV14 and TRBJ1-1; D is ambiguous. Trimming stripped 5 bases from V and 0 bases from J, with 7 bases between. Germline assignment: CDR1 SGHDN and CDR2 FVKESK. This CDR3 is 13 amino acids long. The CDR3 DNA sequence: TGTGCCAGCAGCTCGGGCATGAACACTGAAGCTTTCTTT. Protein sequence: CASSSGMNTEAFF.

The V and J genes are TRBV19 and TRBJ2-7; perhaps TRBD2 as D (7 bases). The CDR3 sequence is 15 residues long. V was cut by 6 bases and J by 5 bases, with 20 bases left in between. Germline loops: CDR1 LNHDA, CDR2 SQIVND (reference sequence). DNA for the CDR3: TGTGCCAGTAGGACGAGGGGGGGAGATAGGAACGAGCAGTACTTC. Translating it yields CASRTRGGDRNEQYF.

The chain is built from TRBV4-1 and TRBJ2-1, with D hard to call. The germline V gene has CDR1 MGHRA and CDR2 YSYEKL. This CDR3 comprises 11 residues. Trimming left V 1 base short and J 8 bases short, with 3 bases between. The CDR3 sequence: CASSQADEQFF. DNA for the CDR3: TGCGCCAGCAGCCAAGCTGATGAGCAGTTCTTC.

The CDR3 protein is CASSLVGGQPQHF. CDR3 nucleotide sequence: TGTGCCAGCAGCTTGGTGGGAGGTCAGCCCCAGCATTTT. The chain recombines TRBV5-8 with TRBJ1-5, with D unresolved. Germline CDR1 reads SGHTS; CDR2 reads YDEGEE. Deletions cut 0 bases from V and 6 bases from J, with 7 bases between. This CDR3 has 13 amino acids.